This is a list of T cell receptor beta chains from one sample in a study of radiation and T cells in renal cell carcinoma. The repertoire was sequenced with immunoSEQ multiplex PCR; TCRdb's copy has only in-frame clones and lacks some. The top ten hold approximately 7.3% of the sample, which has around 99,000 clones, 75% to 85% seen once. This specimen consisted of blood, obtained from a patient whose treatment included radiotherapy and nephrectomy. These receptors all come from a man aged 55-75 years with renal cell carcinoma. CDR3s include the opening cysteine and the closing phenylalanine or tryptophan. Each record gives: V gene, CDR3 protein.

V gene: TRBV19; CDR3 protein: CASKEAFGSNYGYTF
V gene: TRBV5-6; CDR3 protein: CASSLRSEFSPQHF
V gene: TRBV5-6; CDR3 protein: CASSSTKYPGGYGYTF
V gene: TRBV11-2; CDR3 protein: CASSSGRNEQFF
V gene: TRBV7-8; CDR3 protein: CANDPVSGVNTGELFF
V gene: TRBV5-1; CDR3 protein: CASSLAPTGDKYGYTF
V gene: TRBV20-1; CDR3 protein: CSARGTGEQYF
V gene: TRBV5-1; CDR3 protein: CASSLGLAGLQGAQYF
V gene: TRBV4-2; CDR3 protein: CASSYRSSDSSYEQYF
V gene: TRBV6-6; CDR3 protein: CASSLQGARGYTF
V gene: TRBV27; CDR3 protein: CASSFNRGGGELFF
V gene: TRBV19; CDR3 protein: CASSRVSAGELFF
V gene: TRBV7-9; CDR3 protein: CASSPSRPGQGLSFF
V gene: TRBV4-2; CDR3 protein: CASSQGPGDTQYF
V gene: TRBV6-6; CDR3 protein: CASSWTDEQYF
V gene: TRBV10-3; CDR3 protein: CAIIDRAGANVLTF
V gene: TRBV18; CDR3 protein: CASSGRSSYEQYF
V gene: TRBV5-1; CDR3 protein: CASSLGGQAAEAFF
V gene: TRBV2; CDR3 protein: CASSEDISEQYF
V gene: TRBV5-1; CDR3 protein: CASSSTVGSYEQYF
V gene: TRBV7-9; CDR3 protein: CASSLGTSGRNEQYF
V gene: TRBV4-3; CDR3 protein: CASSQGTGLGEKLFF
V gene: TRBV9; CDR3 protein: CASSGQGTYGYTF
V gene: TRBV5-6; CDR3 protein: CASSLARDYGYTF
V gene: TRBV29-1; CDR3 protein: CSVESGRGYEQYF
V gene: TRBV4-2; CDR3 protein: CASSQGPTGADNYGYTF
V gene: TRBV21-1; CDR3 protein: CASSKGPGHNTGELFF
V gene: TRBV4-2; CDR3 protein: CASSQVYDTGTDRYEQYF
V gene: TRBV7-2; CDR3 protein: CASSHGGVHEQYF
V gene: TRBV5-4; CDR3 protein: CASSTPGGRTSDTQYF
V gene: TRBV5-1; CDR3 protein: CASSLAQSSEQYF
V gene: TRBV28; CDR3 protein: CASSLAGWPYETQYF
V gene: TRBV7-2; CDR3 protein: CASTRDGASYEQYF
V gene: TRBV27; CDR3 protein: CASSLTFLGPGTAQETQYF
V gene: TRBV29-1; CDR3 protein: CSVAGGGFNEQFF
V gene: TRBV5-1; CDR3 protein: CASSLARTGSDGYTF
V gene: TRBV4-2; CDR3 protein: CASSRGTSSGELFF
V gene: TRBV5-1; CDR3 protein: CASSLDRGNTEAFF
V gene: TRBV9; CDR3 protein: CASSRPHRETQYF
V gene: TRBV4-2; CDR3 protein: CASSLRGDSQETQYF
V gene: TRBV7-8; CDR3 protein: CASSLGSVRGSGDEQFF
V gene: TRBV4-3; CDR3 protein: CASSQETGVYGYTF
V gene: TRBV7-2; CDR3 protein: CASSPRGGQVVFF
V gene: TRBV29-1; CDR3 protein: CSVTGDVTEAFF
V gene: TRBV7-8; CDR3 protein: CASSFGQGSLYGYTF
V gene: TRBV6-5; CDR3 protein: CASSPPGGGSPLHF